This T cell receptor (beta chain) appears in the sequencing data of a study of blood T cell repertoires in COVID-19. Study summary: Collection of acute and convalescent COVID-19 samples took place in the United States, Italy and Spain. PBMCs, B-cell-depleted T cells, or T cells provided the cDNA or gDNA that made up the material.

Source study methods: Nucleated cell counts were estimated from reference gene primer amplification. The protocol was immunoSEQ multiplex PCR, while the TCRdb copy is restricted to in-frame clones and leaves out a portion. The DNA gave D and trimming, while V, J and clone size come from that table. This table holds 60,000 to 85,000 clones, over 70% found once. From germline, CDR1 is SGHTA and CDR2 FQGNSA. CDR3 length: 14 residues. V lost 9 bases and J lost 12; bases outside the gene matches: 13. The source of this sequence is a man between 70 and 80 years old with acute or convalescent COVID-19. This chain links TRBV7-2 with TRBJ2-1, with 11 bases lining up with TRBD2. The specimen sequenced was peripheral blood. The CDR3 DNA reads as TGTGCCAGTACCCCGGGACTAGCGGTTCCAGGGCAGTTCTTC. It codes for CASTPGLAVPGQFF.